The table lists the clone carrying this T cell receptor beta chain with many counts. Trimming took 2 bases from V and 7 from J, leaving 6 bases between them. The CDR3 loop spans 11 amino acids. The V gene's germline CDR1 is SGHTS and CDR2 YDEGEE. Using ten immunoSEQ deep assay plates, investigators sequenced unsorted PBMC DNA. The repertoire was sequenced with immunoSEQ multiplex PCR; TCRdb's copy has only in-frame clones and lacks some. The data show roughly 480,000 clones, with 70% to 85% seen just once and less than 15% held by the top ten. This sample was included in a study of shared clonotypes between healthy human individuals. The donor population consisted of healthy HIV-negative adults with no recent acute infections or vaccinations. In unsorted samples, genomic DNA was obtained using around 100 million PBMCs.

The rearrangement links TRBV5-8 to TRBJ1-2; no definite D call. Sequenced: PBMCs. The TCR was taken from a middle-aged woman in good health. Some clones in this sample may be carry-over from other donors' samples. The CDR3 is CASSLFVGYTF. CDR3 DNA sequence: TGTGCCAGCAGCTTATTCGTTGGCTACACCTTC.